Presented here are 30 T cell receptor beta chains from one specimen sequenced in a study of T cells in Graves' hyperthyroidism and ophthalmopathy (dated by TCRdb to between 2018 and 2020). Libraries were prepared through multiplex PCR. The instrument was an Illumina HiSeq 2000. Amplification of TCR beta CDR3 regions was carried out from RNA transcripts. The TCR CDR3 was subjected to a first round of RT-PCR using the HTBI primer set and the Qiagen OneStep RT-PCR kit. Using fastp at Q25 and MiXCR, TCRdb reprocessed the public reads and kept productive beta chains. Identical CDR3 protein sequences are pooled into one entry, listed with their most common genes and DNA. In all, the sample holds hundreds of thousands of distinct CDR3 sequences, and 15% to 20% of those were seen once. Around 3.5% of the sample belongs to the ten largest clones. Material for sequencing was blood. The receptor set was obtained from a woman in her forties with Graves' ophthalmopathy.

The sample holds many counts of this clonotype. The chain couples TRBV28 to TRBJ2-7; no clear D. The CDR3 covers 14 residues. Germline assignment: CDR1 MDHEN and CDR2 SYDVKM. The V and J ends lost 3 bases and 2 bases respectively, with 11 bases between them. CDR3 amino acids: CASSLRTDAYEQYF. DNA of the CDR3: TGTGCCAGCAGTTTGAGGACGGACGCCTACGAGCAGTACTTC.

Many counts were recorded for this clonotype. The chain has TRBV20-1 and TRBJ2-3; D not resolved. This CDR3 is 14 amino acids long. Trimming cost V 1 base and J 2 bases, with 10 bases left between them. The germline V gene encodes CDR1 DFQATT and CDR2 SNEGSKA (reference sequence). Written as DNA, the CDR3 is TGCAGTGCTAGAGTAGGAGCCTCCACAGATACGCAGTATTTT. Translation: CSARVGASTDTQYF.

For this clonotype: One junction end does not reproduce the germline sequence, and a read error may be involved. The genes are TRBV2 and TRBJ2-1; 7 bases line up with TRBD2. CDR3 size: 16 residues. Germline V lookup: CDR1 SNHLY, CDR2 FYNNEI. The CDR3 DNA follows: TGTACCAGCAGTGGGGGGGGATTGAGCTCCTACAATGAGCAGTTCTTC. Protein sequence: CTSSGGGLSSYNEQFF. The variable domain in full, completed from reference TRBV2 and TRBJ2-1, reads EPEVTQTPSHQVTQMGQEVILRCVPISNHLYFYWYRQILGQKVEFLVSFYNNEISEKSEIFDDQFSVERPDGSNFTLKIRSTKLEDSAMYFCTSSGGGLSSYNEQFFGPGTRLTVL.

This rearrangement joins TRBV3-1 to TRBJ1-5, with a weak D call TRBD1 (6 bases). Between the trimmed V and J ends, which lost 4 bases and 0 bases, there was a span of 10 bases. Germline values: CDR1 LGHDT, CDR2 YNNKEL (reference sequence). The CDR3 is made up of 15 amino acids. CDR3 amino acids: CASSPGQYSNQPQHF. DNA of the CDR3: TGTGCCAGCAGCCCCGGACAGTATAGCAATCAGCCCCAGCATTTT.

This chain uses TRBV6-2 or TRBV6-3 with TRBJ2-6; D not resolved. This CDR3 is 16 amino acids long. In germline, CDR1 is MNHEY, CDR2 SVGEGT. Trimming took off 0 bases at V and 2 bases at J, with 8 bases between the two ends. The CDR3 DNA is TGTGCCAGCAGTTACTCAAGGGTAGCTGGGGCCAACGTCCTGACTTTC. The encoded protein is CASSYSRVAGANVLTF.

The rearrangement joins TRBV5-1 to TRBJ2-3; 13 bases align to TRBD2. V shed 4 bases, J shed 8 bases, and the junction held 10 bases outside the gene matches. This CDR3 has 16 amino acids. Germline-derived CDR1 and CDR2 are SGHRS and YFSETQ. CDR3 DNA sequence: TGCGCCAGCAGCGGGACTAGCGGGAACTCACGGGGTACGCAGTATTTT. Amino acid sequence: CASSGTSGNSRGTQYF.

The CDR3 spells CASSSSAGVQETQYF. CDR3 coding DNA: TGTGCCAGCAGCTCCTCGGCAGGCGTCCAAGAGACCCAGTACTTC. The chain joins TRBV7-6 to TRBJ2-5; D remains unclear. The CDR3 runs 15 residues. Germline lookup yields CDR1 SGHVS and CDR2 FNYEAQ. V lost 4 bases to trimming and J lost 1 base, with 13 bases between them.

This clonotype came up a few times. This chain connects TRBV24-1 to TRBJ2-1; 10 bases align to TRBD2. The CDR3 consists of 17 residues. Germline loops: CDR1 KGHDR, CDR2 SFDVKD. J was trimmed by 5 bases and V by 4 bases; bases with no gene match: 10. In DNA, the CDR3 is TGTGCCACCAGTGACGCACGACTAGCGGGCCCACACAATGAGCAGTTCTTC. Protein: CATSDARLAGPHNEQFF.

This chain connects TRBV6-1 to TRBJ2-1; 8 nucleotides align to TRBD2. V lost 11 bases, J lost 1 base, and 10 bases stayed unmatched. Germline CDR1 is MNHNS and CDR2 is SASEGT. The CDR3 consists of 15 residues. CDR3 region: CAGTAGGRSYNEQFF. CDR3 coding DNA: TGTGCCGGAACTGCGGGGGGCCGATCCTACAATGAGCAGTTCTTC.

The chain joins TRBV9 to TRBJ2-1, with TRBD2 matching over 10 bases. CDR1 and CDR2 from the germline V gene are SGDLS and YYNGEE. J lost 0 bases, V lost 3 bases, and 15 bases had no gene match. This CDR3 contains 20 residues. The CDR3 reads CASSASPSGSSLSSYNEQFF. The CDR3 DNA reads TGTGCCAGCAGCGCTTCCCCTAGCGGGAGTTCTCTGAGCTCCTACAATGAGCAGTTCTTC.

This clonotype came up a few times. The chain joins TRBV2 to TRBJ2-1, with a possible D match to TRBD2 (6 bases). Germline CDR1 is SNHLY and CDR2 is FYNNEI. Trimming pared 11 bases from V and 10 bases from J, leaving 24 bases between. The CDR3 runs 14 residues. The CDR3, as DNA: TGTGCCGGACGAAGCCGGGACTTAGCAATGGAGCAGTTCTTC. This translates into CAGRSRDLAMEQFF.

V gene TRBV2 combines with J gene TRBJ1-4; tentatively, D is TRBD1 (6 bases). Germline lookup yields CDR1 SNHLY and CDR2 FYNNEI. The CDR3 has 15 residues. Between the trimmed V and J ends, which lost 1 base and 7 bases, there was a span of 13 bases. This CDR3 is CASSEVGRGSEKLFF. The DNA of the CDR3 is TGTGCCAGCAGTGAAGTGGGCAGGGGAAGTGAAAAACTGTTTTTT.

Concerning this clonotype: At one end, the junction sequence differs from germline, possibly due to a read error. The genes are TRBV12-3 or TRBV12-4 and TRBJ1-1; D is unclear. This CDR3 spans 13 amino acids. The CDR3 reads CVSSLGLNTEAFF. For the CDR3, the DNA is TGTGTCAGCAGTCTTGGACTCAACACTGAAGCTTTCTTT.

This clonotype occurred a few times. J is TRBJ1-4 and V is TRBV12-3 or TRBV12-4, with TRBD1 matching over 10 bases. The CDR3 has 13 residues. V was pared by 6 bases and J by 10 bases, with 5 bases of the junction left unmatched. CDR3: CASRGQGLGKLFF. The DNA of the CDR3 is TGTGCCAGCAGGGGACAGGGGCTTGGAAAACTGTTTTTT.

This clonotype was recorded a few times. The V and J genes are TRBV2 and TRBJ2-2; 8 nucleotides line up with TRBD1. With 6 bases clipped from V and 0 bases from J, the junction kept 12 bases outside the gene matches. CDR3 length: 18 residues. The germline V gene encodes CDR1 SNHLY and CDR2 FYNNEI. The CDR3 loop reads CASRHPGQDQANTGELFF. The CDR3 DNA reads TGTGCCAGCAGGCATCCGGGACAGGACCAAGCGAACACCGGGGAGCTGTTTTTT.

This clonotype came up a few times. The chain's CDR3 is CSVGGLTVFTEAFF. As DNA, the CDR3 is TGCAGCGTCGGGGGGCTGACAGTTTTCACTGAAGCTTTCTTT. V is TRBV29-1 and J is TRBJ1-1; possibly TRBD1 for D (6 bases). Germline loops: CDR1 SQVTM, CDR2 ANQGSEA. With 6 bases removed from V and 4 bases from J, the gap between germline ends came to 18 bases. The CDR3 is made up of 14 amino acids.

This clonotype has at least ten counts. CDR3 coding DNA: TGTGCCAGCAGGGGGGTCGTCGGGACTGAAGCTTTCTTT. Encoded protein: CASRGVVGTEAFF. The genes are TRBV2 and TRBJ1-1; D is possibly TRBD1 (5 bases). This CDR3 contains 13 residues. Germline values: CDR1 SNHLY, CDR2 FYNNEI. Trimming stripped 6 bases from V and 5 bases from J, with 13 bases between.

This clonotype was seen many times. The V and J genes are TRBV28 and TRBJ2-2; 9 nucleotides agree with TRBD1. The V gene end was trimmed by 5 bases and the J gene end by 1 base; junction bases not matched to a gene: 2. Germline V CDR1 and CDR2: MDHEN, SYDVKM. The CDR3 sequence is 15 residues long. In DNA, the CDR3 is TGTGCCAGCAGTATGGGACAGGGGAACACCGGGGAGCTGTTTTTT. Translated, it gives CASSMGQGNTGELFF.

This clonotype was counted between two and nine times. As DNA, the CDR3 is TGTGCCAGCTCTTTGGGCACGATCGGAAATCAGCCCCAGCATTTT. This sequence encodes CASSLGTIGNQPQHF. The rearrangement links TRBV11-2 to TRBJ1-5; D gene uncertain. Germline values: CDR1 SGHAT, CDR2 FQNNGV. Trimming took 8 bases from V and 4 from J, leaving 18 bases between them. The CDR3 is 15 residues long.

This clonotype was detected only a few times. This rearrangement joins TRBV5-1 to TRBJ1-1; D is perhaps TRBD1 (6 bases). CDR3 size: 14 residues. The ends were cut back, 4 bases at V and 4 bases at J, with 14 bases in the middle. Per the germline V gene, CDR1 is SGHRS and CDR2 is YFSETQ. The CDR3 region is CASSLLQGSTEAFF. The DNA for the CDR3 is TGCGCCAGCAGCCTCCTACAGGGTTCCACTGAAGCTTTCTTT. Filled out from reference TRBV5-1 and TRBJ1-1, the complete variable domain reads KAGVTQTPRYLIKTRGQQVTLSCSPISGHRSVSWYQQTPGQGLQFLFEYFSETQRNKGNFPGRFSGRQFSNSRSEMNVSTLELGDSALYLCASSLLQGSTEAFFGQGTRLTVV.

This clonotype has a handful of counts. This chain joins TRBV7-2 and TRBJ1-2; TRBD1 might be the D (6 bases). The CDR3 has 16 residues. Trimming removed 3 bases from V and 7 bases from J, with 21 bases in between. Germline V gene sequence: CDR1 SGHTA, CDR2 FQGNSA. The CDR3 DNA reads TGTGCCAGCAGCTTCCGGCAAACAGGTCCCAGGGGTGGCTACACCTTC. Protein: CASSFRQTGPRGGYTF.

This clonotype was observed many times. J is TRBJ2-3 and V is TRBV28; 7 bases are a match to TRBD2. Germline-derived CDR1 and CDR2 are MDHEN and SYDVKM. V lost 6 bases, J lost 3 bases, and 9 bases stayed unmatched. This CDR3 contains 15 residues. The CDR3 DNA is TGTGCCAGCAGCTCCCCTGGACTAGTTACAGATACGCAGTATTTT. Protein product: CASSSPGLVTDTQYF.

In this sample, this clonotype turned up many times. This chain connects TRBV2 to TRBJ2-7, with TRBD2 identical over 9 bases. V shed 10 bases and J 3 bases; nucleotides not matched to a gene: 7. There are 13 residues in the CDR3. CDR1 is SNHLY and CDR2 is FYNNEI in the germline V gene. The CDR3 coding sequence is TGTGCCACCGCACTAGCGGGCCACTACGAGCAGTACTTC. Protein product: CATALAGHYEQYF.

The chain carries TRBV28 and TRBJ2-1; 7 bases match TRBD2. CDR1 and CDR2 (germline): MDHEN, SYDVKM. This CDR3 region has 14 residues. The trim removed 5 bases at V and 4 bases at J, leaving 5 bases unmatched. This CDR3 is CASSTAGSYNEQFF. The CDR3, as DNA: TGTGCCAGCAGTACAGCGGGAAGTTACAATGAGCAGTTCTTC.

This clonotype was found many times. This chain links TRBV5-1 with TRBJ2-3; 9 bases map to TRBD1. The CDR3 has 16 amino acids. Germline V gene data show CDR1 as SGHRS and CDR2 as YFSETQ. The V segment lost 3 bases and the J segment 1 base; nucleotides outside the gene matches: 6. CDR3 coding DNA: TGCGCCAGCAGCTCCAGACAGGGGGACGGCACAGATACGCAGTATTTT. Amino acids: CASSSRQGDGTDTQYF. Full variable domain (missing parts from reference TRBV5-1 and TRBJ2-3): KAGVTQTPRYLIKTRGQQVTLSCSPISGHRSVSWYQQTPGQGLQFLFEYFSETQRNKGNFPGRFSGRQFSNSRSEMNVSTLELGDSALYLCASSSRQGDGTDTQYFGPGTRLTVL.

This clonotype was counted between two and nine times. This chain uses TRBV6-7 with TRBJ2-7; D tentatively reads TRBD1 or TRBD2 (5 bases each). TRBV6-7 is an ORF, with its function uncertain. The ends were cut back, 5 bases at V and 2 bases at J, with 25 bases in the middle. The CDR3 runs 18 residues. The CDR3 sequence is CASSRRDAGWVSTYEQYF. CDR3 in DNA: TGTGCCAGCAGTCGCCGGGACGCGGGTTGGGTATCGACCTACGAGCAGTACTTC.

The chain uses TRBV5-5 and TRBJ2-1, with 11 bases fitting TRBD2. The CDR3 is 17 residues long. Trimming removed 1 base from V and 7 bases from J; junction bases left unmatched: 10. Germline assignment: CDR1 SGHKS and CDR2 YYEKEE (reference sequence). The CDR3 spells CASSLNLLAGGLNEQFF. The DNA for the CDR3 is TGTGCCAGCAGCTTGAATCTTTTAGCGGGAGGGCTGAATGAGCAGTTCTTC.

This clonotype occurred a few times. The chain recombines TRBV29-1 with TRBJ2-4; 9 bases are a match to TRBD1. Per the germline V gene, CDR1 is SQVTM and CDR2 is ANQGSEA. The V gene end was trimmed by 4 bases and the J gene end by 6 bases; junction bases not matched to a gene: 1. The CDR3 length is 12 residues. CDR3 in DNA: TGCAGCGTTGTGGGACAGGGAAACATTCAGTACTTC. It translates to CSVVGQGNIQYF.

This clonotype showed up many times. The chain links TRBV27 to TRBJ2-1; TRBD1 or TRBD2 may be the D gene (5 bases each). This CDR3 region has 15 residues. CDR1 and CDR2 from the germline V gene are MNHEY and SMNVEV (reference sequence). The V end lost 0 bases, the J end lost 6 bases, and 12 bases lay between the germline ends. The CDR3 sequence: CASSLSAGTTNEQFF. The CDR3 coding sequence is TGTGCCAGCAGTTTATCGGCCGGGACCACCAATGAGCAGTTCTTC.

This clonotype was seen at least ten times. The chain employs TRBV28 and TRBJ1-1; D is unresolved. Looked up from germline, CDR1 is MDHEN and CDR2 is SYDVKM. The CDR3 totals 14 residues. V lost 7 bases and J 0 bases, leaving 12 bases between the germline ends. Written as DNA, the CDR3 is TGTGCCAGCACGATAGAGTCTGTGAACACTGAAGCTTTCTTT. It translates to CASTIESVNTEAFF.